The 14 T cell receptor beta chains below come from one sample, sequenced in a study of T cells in localized non-small cell lung cancer. The method was immunoSEQ multiplex PCR; TCRdb's version includes in-frame clones alone and lacks a portion of them. The sample lists 50,000 to 60,000 clones, around 87% seen once, with about 17% in the top ten. Sample: PBMCs, taken before any cancer treatment. Receptor source: a female donor with stage II lung adenocarcinoma.

The V call is TRBV19, the J call TRBJ1-4; D unresolved. The CDR3 consists of 16 residues. Germline V gene data show CDR1 as LNHDA and CDR2 as SQIVND (reference sequence). The germline V and J ends were trimmed by 3 bases and 0 bases, with 11 bases remaining between them. CDR3 protein: CASSIPNSATNEKLFF. For the CDR3, the DNA is TGTGCCAGTAGTATCCCTAACAGTGCAACTAATGAAAAACTGTTTTTT.

This sequence joins TRBV7-6 and TRBJ1-6, with a tentative D call TRBD1 (5 bases). Germline CDR1 reads SGHVS; CDR2 reads FNYEAQ. V shed 3 bases and J shed 6 bases, with 6 bases lying between them. The CDR3 totals 13 residues. CDR3 amino acids: CASSLTVNSPLHF. In DNA form, the CDR3 reads TGTGCCAGCAGCTTGACAGTTAATTCACCCCTCCACTTT.

V is TRBV25-1 and J is TRBJ1-1; D is unresolved. Germline CDR1 MGHDK, CDR2 SYGVNS. The CDR3 is made up of 11 amino acids. Trimming stripped 3 bases from V and 11 bases from J, with 10 bases between. The CDR3 spells CASSDHLMAFF. The CDR3 DNA sequence: TGTGCCAGCAGTGATCACCTGATGGCTTTCTTT.

The J gene is TRBJ1-1, the V gene TRBV19, with D possibly TRBD1 on 5 matching bases. The CDR3 loop spans 15 amino acids. V shed 4 bases and J shed 0 bases, with 12 bases lying between them. Germline loops: CDR1 LNHDA, CDR2 SQIVND (reference sequence). Here the CDR3 DNA reads TGTGCCAGTAGTACCCGGACACGCATGAACACTGAAGCTTTCTTT. Protein: CASSTRTRMNTEAFF.

The rearrangement links TRBV5-4 to TRBJ1-2; 7 positions match TRBD1. The germline gives CDR1 SGHNT, CDR2 YYREEE (reference sequence). This CDR3 is 14 amino acids long. With 4 bases clipped from V and 1 base from J, the junction kept 4 bases outside the gene matches. CDR3 residues: CASSGRDSNYGYTF. The DNA for the CDR3 is TGTGCCAGCAGCGGACGGGACAGTAACTATGGCTACACCTTC. Together with reference TRBV5-4 and TRBJ1-2, the CDR3 gives the full variable domain: ETGVTQSPTHLIKTRGQQVTLRCSSQSGHNTVSWYQQALGQGPQFIFQYYREEENGRGNFPPRFSGLQFPNYSSELNVNALELDDSALYLCASSGRDSNYGYTFGSGTRLTVV.

This clone was counted a single time. The gene calls are TRBV6-6 and TRBJ2-5; D gene ambiguous. Germline V gene lookup returns CDR1 MNHNY and CDR2 SVGAGI (reference sequence). The CDR3 runs 12 residues. Trimming removed 2 bases at V and 2 bases at J, with 3 bases between. The CDR3 sequence: CASSYGQETQYF. The CDR3 DNA follows: TGTGCCAGCAGTTACGGTCAAGAGACCCAGTACTTC.

The rearrangement links TRBV19 to TRBJ1-5; no clear D gene. The germline V gene encodes CDR1 LNHDA and CDR2 SQIVND (reference sequence). The CDR3 length is 13 residues. Trimming cost V 3 bases and J 7 bases, with 10 bases left between them. The DNA for the CDR3 is TGTGCCAGTAGTATCTCGGGGTGGCAGCCCCAGCATTTT. It translates to CASSISGWQPQHF.

The chain combines TRBV7-9 with TRBJ1-2; 9 bases agree with TRBD1. V lost 4 bases and J lost 8; bases outside the gene matches: 14. The CDR3 is made up of 16 amino acids. CDR1 SEHNR and CDR2 FQNEAQ come from the germline V gene (reference sequence). The chain's CDR3 is CASSSYRDRETEGYTF. The CDR3 DNA is TGTGCCAGCAGCTCCTACAGGGACAGGGAGACGGAGGGCTACACCTTC.

The V gene is TRBV18, the J gene TRBJ2-1, with 12 bases fitting TRBD2. The J segment lost 5 bases and the V segment lost 0 bases, leaving 5 bases of the junction unmatched. Per germline, CDR1 KGHSH and CDR2 LQKENI. The CDR3 has 17 residues. CDR3 residues: CASSPPLAGGGHNEQFF. CDR3 nucleotide sequence: TGTGCCAGCTCACCACCCCTAGCGGGGGGGGGACACAATGAGCAGTTCTTC.

The chain links TRBV6-1 to TRBJ1-2; no firm D call. Trimming took 1 base from V and 0 from J, leaving 6 bases between them. Looked up from germline, CDR1 is MNHNS and CDR2 is SASEGT. CDR3 length: 14 residues. CDR3 protein: CASSEGHANYGYTF. The CDR3, as DNA: TGTGCCAGCAGTGAAGGACATGCTAACTATGGCTACACCTTC.

This clone was found a few times. This rearrangement joins TRBV6-4 to TRBJ2-2; tentative D call: TRBD1 (5 bases). Trimming took 3 bases from V and 3 from J, leaving 5 bases between them. There are 13 residues in the CDR3. CDR1 is MRHNA, CDR2 SNTAGT, per germline. The CDR3 nucleotides read TGTGCCAGCAGTGAACAGGACACCGGGGAGCTGTTTTTT. Protein sequence: CASSEQDTGELFF.

This clone was recorded only once. The chain couples TRBV2 to TRBJ1-3, with TRBD1 as a possible D gene (5 bases). CDR1 is SNHLY and CDR2 is FYNNEI in the germline V gene. Trimming stripped 5 bases from V and 0 bases from J, with 11 bases between. This CDR3 region has 15 residues. CDR3 amino acids: CASSRDLSSGNTIYF. In nucleotides, the CDR3 is TGTGCCAGCAGTAGGGACCTTAGCTCTGGAAACACCATATATTTT.

The rearrangement links TRBV7-9 to TRBJ2-7, with 7 bases fitting TRBD1. J was trimmed by 2 bases and V by 1 base; bases with no gene match: 5. The germline V gene encodes CDR1 SEHNR and CDR2 FQNEAQ (reference sequence). The CDR3 has 15 residues. DNA for the CDR3: TGTGCCAGCAGCTTAGGGGCAGGGGGAACCTACGAGCAGTACTTC. It codes for CASSLGAGGTYEQYF.

The CDR3 nucleotides are TGTGCCTGGACCACGGGGGGCCGGGGCGATGAGCAGTTCTTC. It is translated as CAWTTGGRGDEQFF. The chain uses TRBV30 and TRBJ2-1, with a possible D match to TRBD2 (7 bases). The CDR3 covers 14 residues. V lost 4 bases, J lost 8 bases, and 18 bases lay in between. Germline V gene lookup returns CDR1 GTSNPN and CDR2 SVGIG (reference sequence).